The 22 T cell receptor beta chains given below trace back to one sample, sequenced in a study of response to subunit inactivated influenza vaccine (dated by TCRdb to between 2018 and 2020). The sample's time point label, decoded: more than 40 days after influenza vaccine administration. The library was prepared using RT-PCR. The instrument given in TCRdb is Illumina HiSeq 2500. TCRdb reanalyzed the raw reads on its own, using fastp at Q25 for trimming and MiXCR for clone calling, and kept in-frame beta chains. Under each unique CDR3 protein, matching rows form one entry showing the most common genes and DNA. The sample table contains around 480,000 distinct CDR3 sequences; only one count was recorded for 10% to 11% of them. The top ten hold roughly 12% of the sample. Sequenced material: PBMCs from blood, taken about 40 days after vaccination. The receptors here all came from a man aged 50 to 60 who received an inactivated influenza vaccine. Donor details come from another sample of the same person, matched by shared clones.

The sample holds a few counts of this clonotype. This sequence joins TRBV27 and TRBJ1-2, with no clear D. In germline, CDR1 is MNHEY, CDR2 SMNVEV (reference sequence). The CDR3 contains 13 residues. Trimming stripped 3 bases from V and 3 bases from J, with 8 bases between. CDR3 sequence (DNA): TGTGCCAGCAGTTTGCGGCAGTACTATGGCTACACCTTC. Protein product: CASSLRQYYGYTF.

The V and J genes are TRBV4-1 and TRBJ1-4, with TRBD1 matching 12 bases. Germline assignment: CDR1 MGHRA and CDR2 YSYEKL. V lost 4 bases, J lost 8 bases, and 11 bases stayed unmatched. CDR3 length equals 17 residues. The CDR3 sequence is CASSPGTGGRRREKLFF. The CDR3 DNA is TGCGCCAGCAGCCCTGGGACAGGGGGCAGACGACGAGAAAAACTGTTTTTT.

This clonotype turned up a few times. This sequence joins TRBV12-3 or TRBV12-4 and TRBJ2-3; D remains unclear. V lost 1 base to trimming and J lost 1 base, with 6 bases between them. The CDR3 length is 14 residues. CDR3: CASSLGPRTDTQYF. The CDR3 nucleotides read TGTGCCAGCAGTTTAGGACCGCGCACAGATACGCAGTATTTT.

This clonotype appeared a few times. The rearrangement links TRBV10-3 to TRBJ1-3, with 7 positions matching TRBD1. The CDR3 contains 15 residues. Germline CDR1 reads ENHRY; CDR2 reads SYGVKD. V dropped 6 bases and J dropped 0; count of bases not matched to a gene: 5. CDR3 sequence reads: CAISPGQNSGNTIYF. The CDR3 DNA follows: TGTGCCATCAGCCCGGGACAGAACTCTGGAAACACCATATATTTT.

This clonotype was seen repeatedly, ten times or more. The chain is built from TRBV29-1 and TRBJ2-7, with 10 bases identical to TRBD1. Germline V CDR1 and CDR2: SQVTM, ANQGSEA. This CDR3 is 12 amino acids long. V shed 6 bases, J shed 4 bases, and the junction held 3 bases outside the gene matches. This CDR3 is CSVTGGLYEQYF. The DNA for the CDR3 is TGCAGCGTGACAGGGGGCTTGTACGAGCAGTACTTC.

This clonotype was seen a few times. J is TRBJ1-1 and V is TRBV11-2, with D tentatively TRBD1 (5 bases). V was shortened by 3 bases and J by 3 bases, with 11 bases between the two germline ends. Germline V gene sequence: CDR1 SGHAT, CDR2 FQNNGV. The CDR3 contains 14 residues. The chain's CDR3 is CASSLGPEDTEAFF. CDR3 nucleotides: TGTGCCAGCAGCTTGGGGCCGGAGGACACTGAAGCTTTCTTT.

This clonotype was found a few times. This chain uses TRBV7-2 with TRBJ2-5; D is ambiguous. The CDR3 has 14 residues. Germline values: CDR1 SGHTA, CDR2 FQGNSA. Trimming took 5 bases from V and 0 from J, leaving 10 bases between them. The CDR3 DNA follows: TGTGCCAGCAGCAGAGACCAATACCAAGAGACCCAGTACTTC. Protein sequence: CASSRDQYQETQYF.

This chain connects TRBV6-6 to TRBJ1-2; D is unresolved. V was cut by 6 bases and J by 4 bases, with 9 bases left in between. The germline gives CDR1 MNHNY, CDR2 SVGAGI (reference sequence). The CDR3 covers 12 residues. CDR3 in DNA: TGTGCCAGCAGAGAACGGAGCTATGGCTACACCTTC. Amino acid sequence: CASRERSYGYTF.

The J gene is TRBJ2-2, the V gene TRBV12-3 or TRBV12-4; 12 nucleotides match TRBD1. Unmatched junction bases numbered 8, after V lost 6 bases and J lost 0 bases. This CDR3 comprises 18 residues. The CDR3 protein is CASRRSGTGGPNTGELFF. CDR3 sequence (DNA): TGTGCCAGCAGACGGTCCGGGACAGGGGGCCCGAACACCGGGGAGCTGTTTTTT.

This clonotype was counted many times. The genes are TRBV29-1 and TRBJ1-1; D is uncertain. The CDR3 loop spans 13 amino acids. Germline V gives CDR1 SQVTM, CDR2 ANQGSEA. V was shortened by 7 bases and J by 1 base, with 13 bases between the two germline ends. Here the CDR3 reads CSALRVTNTEAFF. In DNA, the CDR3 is TGCAGCGCATTACGGGTAACGAACACTGAAGCTTTCTTT.

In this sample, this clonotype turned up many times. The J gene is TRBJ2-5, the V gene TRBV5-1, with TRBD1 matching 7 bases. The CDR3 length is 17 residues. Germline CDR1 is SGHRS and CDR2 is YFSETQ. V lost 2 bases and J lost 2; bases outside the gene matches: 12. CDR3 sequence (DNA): TGCGCCAGCAGCTTTCTTGCCTTCGGGACAGCTCAAGAGACCCAGTACTTC. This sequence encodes CASSFLAFGTAQETQYF. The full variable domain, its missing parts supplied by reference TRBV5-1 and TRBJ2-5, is KAGVTQTPRYLIKTRGQQVTLSCSPISGHRSVSWYQQTPGQGLQFLFEYFSETQRNKGNFPGRFSGRQFSNSRSEMNVSTLELGDSALYLCASSFLAFGTAQETQYFGPGTRLLVL.

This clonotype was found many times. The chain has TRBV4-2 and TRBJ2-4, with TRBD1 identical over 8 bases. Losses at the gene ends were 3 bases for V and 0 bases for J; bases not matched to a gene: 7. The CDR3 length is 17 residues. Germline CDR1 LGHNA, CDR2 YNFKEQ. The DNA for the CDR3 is TGTGCCAGCAGCCAGGGTTGGACAGGGTTAGCCAAAAACATTCAGTACTTC. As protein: CASSQGWTGLAKNIQYF.

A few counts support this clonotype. This CDR3 reads CAISGRREVLWDNEQFF. The CDR3 DNA is TGTGCCATCAGTGGTCGGCGGGAGGTTCTCTGGGACAATGAGCAGTTCTTC. The chain employs TRBV10-3 and TRBJ2-1, with TRBD2 matching over 8 bases. Germline V gene sequence: CDR1 ENHRY, CDR2 SYGVKD. Trimming removed 4 bases from V and 5 bases from J; junction bases left unmatched: 13. The CDR3 is 17 amino acids.

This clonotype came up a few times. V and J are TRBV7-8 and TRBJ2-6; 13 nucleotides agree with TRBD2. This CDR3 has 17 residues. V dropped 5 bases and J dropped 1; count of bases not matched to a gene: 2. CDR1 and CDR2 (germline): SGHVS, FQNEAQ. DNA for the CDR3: TGTGCCAGCAGCGGGACTAGCGGGACTTCTGGGGCCAACGTCCTGACTTTC. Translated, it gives CASSGTSGTSGANVLTF.

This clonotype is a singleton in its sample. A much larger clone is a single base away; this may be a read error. As DNA, the CDR3 is TGCGCCAGCAGCTGGAGTGGCGGCAGGGTCACAAATACGCAGTATTTT. It encodes CASSWSGGRVTNTQYF. The chain links TRBV5-1 to TRBJ2-3; possibly TRBD1 for D (5 bases). The germline gives CDR1 SGHRS, CDR2 YFSETQ. The length of the CDR3 is 16 residues.

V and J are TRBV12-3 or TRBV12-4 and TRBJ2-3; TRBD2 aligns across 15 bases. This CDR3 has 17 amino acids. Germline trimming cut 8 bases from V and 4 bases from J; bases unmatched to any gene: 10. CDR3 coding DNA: TGTGCCAGCCCCGGACTAGCGGGAGGGCCTTCGCCAGATACGCAGTATTTT. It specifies CASPGLAGGPSPDTQYF.

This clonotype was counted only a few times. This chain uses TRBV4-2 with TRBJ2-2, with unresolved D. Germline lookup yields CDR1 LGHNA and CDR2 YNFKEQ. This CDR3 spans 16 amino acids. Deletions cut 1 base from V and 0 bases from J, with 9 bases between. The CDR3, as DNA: TGTGCCAGCAGCCAAGGGGTTAATACGAACACCGGGGAGCTGTTTTTT. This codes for CASSQGVNTNTGELFF.

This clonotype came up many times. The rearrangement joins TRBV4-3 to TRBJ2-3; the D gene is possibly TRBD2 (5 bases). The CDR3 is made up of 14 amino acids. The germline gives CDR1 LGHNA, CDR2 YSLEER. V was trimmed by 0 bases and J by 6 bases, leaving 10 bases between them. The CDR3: CASSQDGSADTQYF. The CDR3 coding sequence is TGCGCCAGCAGCCAAGATGGTAGCGCGGATACGCAGTATTTT.

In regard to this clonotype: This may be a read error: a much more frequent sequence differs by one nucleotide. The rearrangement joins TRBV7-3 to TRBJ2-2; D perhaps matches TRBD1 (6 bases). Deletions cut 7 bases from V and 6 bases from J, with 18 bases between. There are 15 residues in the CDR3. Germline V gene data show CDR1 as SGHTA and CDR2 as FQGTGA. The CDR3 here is CASTMLGANSGELFF. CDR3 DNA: TGTGCCAGCACTATGCTGGGGGCCAACTCCGGGGAGCTGTTTTTT.

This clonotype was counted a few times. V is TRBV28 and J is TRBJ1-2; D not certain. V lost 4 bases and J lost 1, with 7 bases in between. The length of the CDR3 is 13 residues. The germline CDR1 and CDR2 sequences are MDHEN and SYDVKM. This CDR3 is CASSSPINYGYTF. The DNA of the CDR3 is TGTGCCAGCAGTTCTCCTATTAACTATGGCTACACCTTC.

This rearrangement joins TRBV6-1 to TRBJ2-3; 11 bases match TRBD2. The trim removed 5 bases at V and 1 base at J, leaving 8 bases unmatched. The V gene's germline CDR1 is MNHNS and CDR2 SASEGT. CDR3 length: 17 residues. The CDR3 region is CASSPSSGGSGTDTQYF. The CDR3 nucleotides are TGTGCCAGCAGTCCCTCTAGCGGGGGGTCAGGCACAGATACGCAGTATTTT.

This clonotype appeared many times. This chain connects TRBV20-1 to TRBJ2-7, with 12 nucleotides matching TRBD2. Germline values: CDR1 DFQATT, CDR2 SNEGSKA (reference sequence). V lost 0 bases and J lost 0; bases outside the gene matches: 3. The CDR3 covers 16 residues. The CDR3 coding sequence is TGCAGTGCTAGAGATCTAGCGGGAGGGAGCTCCTACGAGCAGTACTTC. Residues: CSARDLAGGSSYEQYF.